The 27 T cell receptor beta chains below come from one sample, sequenced in a study of blood T cells in healthy people across ages. A second roughly 7 to 11 cycle PCR used barcoded and J-beta primers. MiXCR, applied by TCRdb to the 5' RACE reads, yields one record per CDR3 protein. Of 1.5 million to 2 million distinct CDR3 sequences listed, 28% are singletons. The sample taken for sequencing was blood. The receptors stem from a woman aged 25 to 45 in good health.

This clonotype was observed a handful of times. The V call is TRBV11-2, the J call TRBJ2-5, with D possibly being TRBD1 (6 bases). Germline lookup yields CDR1 SGHAT and CDR2 FQNNGV. The V end was cut by 1 base, the J end by 1 base, with 13 bases between. CDR3 length equals 16 residues. The CDR3 region has the DNA TGTGCCAGCAGCTTAGGAACAGGGCCGTTCCAAGAGACCCAGTACTTC. It translates to CASSLGTGPFQETQYF. The whole variable domain, filled in from reference TRBV11-2 and TRBJ2-5, reads EAGVAQSPRYKIIEKRQSVAFWCNPISGHATLYWYQQILGQGPKLLIQFQNNGVVDDSQLPKDRFSAERLKGVDSTLKIQPAKLEDSAVYLCASSLGTGPFQETQYFGPGTRLLVL.

With respect to this clonotype: Since a much larger clone is just one base distant, this may be a read error. This sequence joins TRBV28 and TRBJ2-7; 10 nucleotides line up with TRBD1. The V gene's germline CDR1 is MDHEN and CDR2 SYDVKM. V was pared by 2 bases and J by 6 bases, with 10 bases of the junction left unmatched. The length of the CDR3 is 16 residues. The CDR3: CASSLSPETGGVEQYF. The CDR3 DNA follows: TGTGCCAGCAGTTTAAGCCCAGAGACAGGGGGCGTCGAGCAGTACTTC.

The V and J genes are TRBV6-5 and TRBJ1-2; D is unclear. V gave up 0 bases and J gave up 4 bases, with 9 bases separating them. Looked up from germline, CDR1 is MNHEY and CDR2 is SVGAGI. The CDR3 extends over 14 amino acids. The CDR3 protein is CASSYSKGGYGYTF. CDR3 DNA: TGTGCCAGCAGTTACTCCAAAGGAGGCTATGGCTACACCTTC.

In this sample, this clonotype turned up a few times. The genes are TRBV14 and TRBJ2-5, with 8 bases lining up with TRBD2. The CDR3 sequence is 15 residues long. J gave up 2 bases and V 4 bases, and 6 bases lay outside the gene matches. CDR1 SGHDN and CDR2 FVKESK come from the germline V gene. CDR3 region: CASSRIAGRQETQYF. The DNA of the CDR3 is TGTGCCAGCAGCCGCATAGCGGGGAGGCAAGAGACCCAGTACTTC.

This clonotype was observed a few times. The chain links TRBV9 to TRBJ1-2; D uncertain. The CDR3 is made up of 13 amino acids. V was cut by 4 bases and J by 8 bases, with 15 bases left in between. In germline, CDR1 is SGDLS, CDR2 YYNGEE. CDR3 protein: CASSLDYWRGYTF. Here the CDR3 DNA reads TGTGCCAGCAGCCTCGACTATTGGAGGGGCTACACCTTC.

This clonotype was counted many times. This sequence joins TRBV6-1 and TRBJ2-7; tentatively, D is TRBD1 (5 bases). The CDR3 covers 14 residues. Germline lookup yields CDR1 MNHNS and CDR2 SASEGT. Trimming left V 6 bases short and J 0 bases short, with 12 bases between. The CDR3 spells CASSHQTDSYEQYF. The DNA for the CDR3 is TGTGCCAGCAGCCACCAGACAGACTCCTACGAGCAGTACTTC.

As regards this clonotype: A read error may produce the germline difference seen at one junction end. The rearrangement joins TRBV7-6 to TRBJ2-1; 7 bases line up with TRBD2. The length of the CDR3 is 19 residues. CDR1 SGHVS and CDR2 FNYEAQ come from the germline V gene. CDR3 sequence (DNA): TGTGCCTGCAGCTCCTCAATCTTTCCCGAGACTAGCAGATACAATGAGCAGTTCTTC. Encoded protein: CACSSSIFPETSRYNEQFF.

The gene calls are TRBV12-3 or TRBV12-4 and TRBJ2-5; 9 bases align to TRBD2. Trimming took 1 base from V and 7 from J; bases not matched to a gene: 7. CDR3 length equals 15 residues. The DNA of the CDR3 is TGTGCCAGCAGTTTAGGCGGGGGGGCTTGCGGGACCCAGTACTTC. This translates into CASSLGGGACGTQYF.

There are many counts of this clonotype. CDR3 sequence reads: CASSPGGPSDTQYF. The CDR3 DNA follows: TGTGCCAGCTCTCCGGGAGGGCCCTCAGATACGCAGTATTTT. The V and J genes are TRBV7-7 and TRBJ2-3; 8 bases fit TRBD2. Germline V CDR1 and CDR2: SSHAT, FNYEAQ (reference sequence). V dropped 8 bases and J dropped 4; count of bases not matched to a gene: 8. This CDR3 comprises 14 residues.

The table lists this clonotype with a few counts. The chain joins TRBV7-9 to TRBJ2-5; maybe TRBD1 (6 bases). The CDR3 is 14 amino acids. Trimming shortened V by 5 bases and J by 3 bases, and 13 bases separated the two germline ends. Per the germline V gene, CDR1 is SEHNR and CDR2 is FQNEAQ (reference sequence). CDR3 DNA sequence: TGTGCCAGCAGCCATCGGGACATCGAAGAGACCCAGTACTTC. This gives the protein CASSHRDIEETQYF.

The chain is built from TRBV29-1 and TRBJ2-7; D may correspond to TRBD1 or TRBD2 (5 bases each). Between the trimmed V and J ends, which lost 5 bases and 0 bases, there was a span of 17 bases. The V gene's germline CDR1 is SQVTM and CDR2 ANQGSEA. This CDR3 comprises 15 residues. CDR3 sequence (DNA): TGCAGCGTTTGTCTCCCCACCGGGACCTCCTACGAGCAGTACTTC. Amino acid sequence: CSVCLPTGTSYEQYF.

This clonotype was seen more than once but under ten times. This chain links TRBV2 with TRBJ2-5; no definite D call. The CDR3 runs 15 residues. Trimming took 6 bases from V and 0 from J, leaving 14 bases between them. Germline V lookup: CDR1 SNHLY, CDR2 FYNNEI. The CDR3 loop reads CASRRSGDNQETQYF. The CDR3, as DNA: TGTGCCAGCAGAAGATCCGGAGACAACCAAGAGACCCAGTACTTC.

This clonotype occurred a few times. The J gene is TRBJ2-7, the V gene TRBV24-1, with TRBD2 identical over 12 bases. The CDR3 is made up of 16 amino acids. V shed 3 bases, J shed 0 bases, and the junction held 2 bases outside the gene matches. Germline V gene data show CDR1 as KGHDR and CDR2 as SFDVKD. CDR3 sequence reads: CATSDGLAGSSYEQYF. The CDR3 DNA follows: TGTGCCACCAGTGATGGACTAGCGGGGAGCTCCTACGAGCAGTACTTC.

This sequence joins TRBV7-9 and TRBJ2-5, with 11 bases identical to TRBD1. V shed 4 bases and J 6 bases; nucleotides not matched to a gene: 7. Germline V gives CDR1 SEHNR, CDR2 FQNEAQ (reference sequence). This CDR3 region has 15 residues. CDR3 in amino acids: CASSSIGTGGQTQYF. In DNA, the CDR3 is TGTGCCAGCAGCTCGATTGGGACAGGGGGGCAGACCCAGTACTTC.

This clonotype was observed a handful of times. The rearrangement joins TRBV6-6 to TRBJ2-3; TRBD2 might be the D (6 bases). Germline CDR1 and CDR2: MNHNY and SVGAGI (reference sequence). The CDR3 totals 15 residues. V was pared by 6 bases and J by 0 bases, with 13 bases between. The CDR3 region is CASSRDSSSTDTQYF. CDR3 DNA: TGTGCCAGCAGCCGGGACTCCTCTAGCACAGATACGCAGTATTTT.

The chain uses TRBV15 and TRBJ2-3, with TRBD2 matching 12 bases. J gave up 5 bases and V 1 base, and 7 bases lay outside the gene matches. From germline, CDR1 is LNHNV and CDR2 YYDKDF (reference sequence). The CDR3 covers 17 residues. CDR3 region: CATSRGRTSGGRDTQYF. CDR3 sequence (DNA): TGTGCCACCAGCAGAGGGAGAACTAGCGGGGGGAGAGATACGCAGTATTTT.

This clonotype was observed at least ten times. A much bigger clone sits one base away, suggesting this may be a read error. For the CDR3, the DNA is TGTGCCAGTAACCCCAGGGGTTCCTACAATGAGCAGTACTTC. Its translation is CASNPRGSYNEQYF. This sequence joins TRBV19 and TRBJ2-1; weak D call: TRBD1 (6 bases). The J call could be wrong; TRBJ2-7 is a better fit for the DNA end. This CDR3 region has 14 residues. CDR1 and CDR2 from the germline V gene are LNHDA and SQIVND (reference sequence).

This clonotype was detected only a few times. V usage is TRBV20-1 and J usage is TRBJ2-3, with 12 bases that match TRBD2. The CDR3 contains 15 residues. The V and J ends lost 6 bases and 5 bases, in that order; junction bases with no gene match: 9. CDR1 is DFQATT and CDR2 is SNEGSKA in the germline V gene (reference sequence). This chain's CDR3 is CSASSSGGEIDTQYF. CDR3 bases: TGCAGTGCCTCTTCTAGCGGGGGGGAGATAGATACGCAGTATTTT.

The V call is TRBV29-1, the J call TRBJ2-5; possibly TRBD2 for D (6 bases). The CDR3 extends over 15 amino acids. V dropped 3 bases and J dropped 2 bases, with 16 bases sitting between them. CDR1 and CDR2 (germline): SQVTM, ANQGSEA. CDR3 loop: CSVDNPGTLQETQYF. The CDR3 DNA sequence: TGCAGCGTTGACAACCCAGGGACTCTACAAGAGACCCAGTACTTC.

In its sample, this clonotype was seen a few times. CDR3 sequence: CASSFSSSSEQYF. As DNA, the CDR3 is TGTGCCAGCAGTTTTAGTAGTTCGAGTGAGCAGTACTTC. V is TRBV12-3 or TRBV12-4 and J is TRBJ2-4; D not certain. The ends were cut back, 3 bases at V and 13 bases at J, with 16 bases in the middle. This CDR3 comprises 13 residues.

This clonotype was found a few times. V gene TRBV6-6 combines with J gene TRBJ2-5, with 13 bases aligning to TRBD2. V lost 0 bases and J lost 4; bases outside the gene matches: 5. The CDR3 has 17 amino acids. Germline lookup yields CDR1 MNHNY and CDR2 SVGAGI (reference sequence). The CDR3 coding sequence is TGTGCCAGCAGTTACTCGACAACTAGCGGGGGGGCAGAGACCCAGTACTTC. Protein sequence: CASSYSTTSGGAETQYF.

This clonotype was seen repeatedly, ten times or more. The chain couples TRBV9 to TRBJ2-1; TRBD2 agrees at 7 bases. V was clipped by 4 bases and J by 5 bases; unmatched bases: 9. This CDR3 is 15 amino acids long. CDR1 is SGDLS and CDR2 is YYNGEE in the germline V gene. CDR3 protein: CASSPRGTTNNEQFF. In nucleotides, the CDR3 is TGTGCCAGCAGCCCACGAGGGACTACTAACAATGAGCAGTTCTTC.

This clonotype was seen at least ten times. The chain recombines TRBV10-3 with TRBJ2-7; 7 bases map to TRBD1. This CDR3 region has 12 residues. From germline, CDR1 is ENHRY and CDR2 SYGVKD. J gave up 7 bases and V 6 bases, and 6 bases lay outside the gene matches. Here the CDR3 reads CAIRDTGEEQYF. The CDR3 nucleotides are TGTGCCATCAGGGATACAGGGGAAGAGCAGTACTTC.

This clonotype occurred a few times. The chain has TRBV7-9 and TRBJ2-7; perhaps D is TRBD1 or TRBD2 (6 bases each). This CDR3 has 16 residues. Germline CDR1 SEHNR, CDR2 FQNEAQ (reference sequence). The ends were cut back, 0 bases at V and 4 bases at J, with 16 bases in the middle. The CDR3 coding sequence is TGTGCCAGCAGCTTAGCCCCCGGGGGCAACCTTTACGAGCAGTACTTC. Protein product: CASSLAPGGNLYEQYF.

J is TRBJ2-6 and V is TRBV20-1; D not resolved. This CDR3 has 15 amino acids. Trimming shortened V by 1 base and J by 0 bases, and 7 bases separated the two germline ends. Germline V gene data show CDR1 as DFQATT and CDR2 as SNEGSKA (reference sequence). The CDR3 loop is CSARADYSGANVLTF. CDR3 coding DNA: TGCAGTGCTAGAGCTGATTACTCTGGGGCCAACGTCCTGACTTTC.

Remarks on this clonotype: Since a much larger clone is just one base distant, this may be a read error. The chain employs TRBV6-6 and TRBJ2-7; 9 bases are shared with TRBD1. The V gene end was trimmed by 11 bases and the J gene end by 0 bases; junction bases not matched to a gene: 14. This CDR3 spans 16 amino acids. Looked up from germline, CDR1 is MNHNY and CDR2 is SVGAGI (reference sequence). The CDR3 reads CAASRGGQGSSYEQYF. The CDR3 coding sequence is TGTGCCGCCTCTAGGGGGGGACAGGGTAGCTCCTACGAGCAGTACTTC.

The sample holds a few counts of this clonotype. This rearrangement joins TRBV5-1 to TRBJ1-2, with D perhaps TRBD1 (6 bases). The V and J ends lost 4 bases and 0 bases respectively, with 22 bases between them. The CDR3 spans 18 residues. Looked up from germline, CDR1 is SGHRS and CDR2 is YFSETQ. The CDR3 DNA is TGCGCCAGCAGCCCGGCCGTTACACAGGGCCTTGCTAACTATGGCTACACCTTC. Amino acids: CASSPAVTQGLANYGYTF.